This T cell receptor beta chain was found in a study of T cells in Graves' hyperthyroidism and ophthalmopathy. Study context: Once the initial diagnosis was made, peripheral blood was obtained before any treatment.

Clinical symptoms, serum thyroxine, TRAb, thyroid ultrasound and orbital computed tomography informed diagnoses. Out of approximately 10 ml of fresh peripheral blood came the PBMCs. Amplification of TCR beta CDR3 regions was performed using RNA transcripts as template. HTBI primers drove first-round RT-PCR of the TCR CDR3. TCRdb independently ran MiXCR on the multiplex PCR reads; one entry per CDR3 protein. The sample yields about 570,000 distinct CDR3 sequences, around 15% seen once. This clonotype was recorded at least ten times. V lost 3 bases to trimming and J lost 10 bases; unmatched junction nucleotides: 3. CDR1 LGHDT and CDR2 YNNKEL come from the germline V gene (reference sequence). This CDR3 has 13 residues.

The receptor's source is a middle-aged woman with Graves' hyperthyroidism. The rearrangement joins TRBV3-1 to TRBJ2-1; 10 bases map to TRBD2. The sequencing input was blood. CDR3: CASSHSSGREQFF. CDR3 coding DNA: TGTGCCAGCAGCCACTCTAGCGGGAGAGAGCAGTTCTTC.